The clone carrying this T cell receptor beta chain was counted ten times or more. This specimen belongs to a study of human T cells and chemical hapten exposure. TCRdb re-derived calls from the RACE reads in MiXCR, one entry per CDR3 protein. The table includes roughly 50,000 distinct CDR3 sequences, roughly a tenth detected once. This CDR3 is 16 amino acids long. V lost 5 bases to trimming and J lost 2 bases, with 19 bases between them. Germline V lookup: CDR1 MDHEN, CDR2 SYDVKM. The sample's time point: pre-sensitization, week 0. Treatment denoted: therapeutic diphenylcyclopropenone sensitization with weekly scalp DPC. Staff drew blood before applying each patch test.

The sequencing used whole blood, collected in connection with sensitization to the hapten diphenylcyclopropenone (DPC). The chain carries TRBV28 and TRBJ2-7, with D perhaps TRBD1 (6 bases). This TCR was sampled from a middle-aged man with alopecia areata. Some clones in this sample may be carry-over from other donors' samples. In nucleotides, the CDR3 is TGTGCCAGCAGTCCATCCGGGACACGAAAGACCTACGAGCAGTACTTC. This gives the protein CASSPSGTRKTYEQYF.